A single sample gave rise to the 7 T cell receptor beta chains below, sequenced in a study of T-cell memory formation after mild COVID-19 (dated by TCRdb to the early 2020s). The protocol used for the library was 5' RACE. Sequenced using an Illumina NovaSeq 6000. TCRdb itself trimmed the public reads at Q25 with fastp, ran MiXCR and retained productive beta chains. Rows merge per CDR3 protein into single entries with the most common DNA and genes. The sample yields around 300,000 distinct CDR3 sequences; less than 9.5% were counted once. Clones ranked in the top ten supply 22% of the sample. Sequencing was performed on PBMCs or a T cell subset sorted from them (not recorded which). The receptors come from a man aged 18 to 30 who had mild COVID-19 (a few samples of this study predate the infection). The sample titles of this study are shuffled in the database, so cell type and time point are left out; the donor was told from shared clones.

This clonotype was detected many times. The chain carries TRBV7-8 and TRBJ1-5, with 9 bases identical to TRBD1. The CDR3 contains 17 residues. Germline V gene sequence: CDR1 SGHVS, CDR2 FQNEAQ. V was clipped by 5 bases and J by 3 bases; unmatched bases: 11. CDR3 sequence (DNA): TGTGCCAGCAGCACCACGTCCGGGACAGGGTCCAATCAGCCCCAGCATTTT. Translated, it gives CASSTTSGTGSNQPQHF. Drawing the rest from reference TRBV7-8 and TRBJ1-5, the complete variable domain is GAGVSQSPRYKVAKRGQDVALRCDPISGHVSLFWYQQALGQGPEFLTYFQNEAQLDKSGLPSDRFFAERPEGSVSTLKIQRTQQEDSAVYLCASSTTSGTGSNQPQHFGDGTRLSIL.

The V call is TRBV5-1, the J call TRBJ2-3, with TRBD1 identical over 10 bases. The V and J ends lost 0 bases and 2 bases, in that order; junction bases with no gene match: 3. Germline-derived CDR1 and CDR2 are SGHRS and YFSETQ. The CDR3 runs to 16 residues. CDR3 region: CASSLVGQGYTDTQYF. DNA of the CDR3: TGCGCCAGCAGCTTGGTGGGACAGGGGTACACAGATACGCAGTATTTT.

This clonotype was counted only a few times. The chain carries TRBV18 and TRBJ1-6; 9 nucleotides agree with TRBD1. Germline assignment: CDR1 KGHSH and CDR2 LQKENI. Losses at the gene ends were 3 bases for V and 7 bases for J; bases not matched to a gene: 10. The CDR3 is made up of 17 amino acids. The CDR3 nucleotides are TGTGCCAGCTCACCGGGACAGGGCATGGTCCGGAATTCACCCCTCCACTTT. This codes for CASSPGQGMVRNSPLHF. Full variable domain (remainder filled in from reference TRBV18 and TRBJ1-6): NAGVMQNPRHLVRRRGQEARLRCSPMKGHSHVYWYRQLPEEGLKFMVYLQKENIIDESGMPKERFSAEFPKEGPSILRIQQVVRGDSAAYFCASSPGQGMVRNSPLHFGNGTRLTVT.

This clonotype turned up a few times. The gene calls are TRBV15 and TRBJ1-2; D is possibly TRBD1 (6 bases). Germline CDR1 and CDR2: LNHNV and YYDKDF (reference sequence). The CDR3 loop spans 16 amino acids. V was trimmed by 0 bases and J by 1 base, leaving 12 bases between them. The CDR3, as DNA: TGTGCCACCAGCAGAGACGGACTGGACAGTAACTATGGCTACACCTTC. This encodes CATSRDGLDSNYGYTF.

This clonotype has just a few counts. The CDR3 DNA reads TGTGCCAGCAGCGGGCCCGGGGGACCCTCGAGCTCCTACAATGAGCAGTTCTTC. Translating it yields CASSGPGGPSSSYNEQFF. The chain recombines TRBV9 with TRBJ2-1; TRBD2 might be the D (6 bases). In germline, CDR1 is SGDLS, CDR2 YYNGEE. The length of the CDR3 is 18 residues. The V end lost 3 bases, the J end lost 0 bases, and 19 bases lay between the germline ends.

The chain uses TRBV7-2 and TRBJ2-1, with 8 bases identical to TRBD1. V gave up 4 bases and J gave up 9 bases; unmatched junction bases: 8. CDR3 size: 14 residues. CDR1 is SGHTA and CDR2 is FQGNSA in the germline V gene. The CDR3 sequence: CASSSPQGVLEQFF. Written as DNA, the CDR3 is TGTGCCAGCAGCTCCCCACAGGGGGTCCTTGAGCAGTTCTTC.

This clonotype was seen a handful of times. This chain links TRBV7-2 with TRBJ2-7; D is ambiguous. Trimming pared 1 base from V and 4 bases from J, leaving 8 bases between. There are 13 residues in the CDR3. From germline, CDR1 is SGHTA and CDR2 FQGNSA. The CDR3 protein is CASSLENVYEQYF. DNA for the CDR3: TGTGCCAGCAGCTTAGAGAACGTATACGAGCAGTACTTC.